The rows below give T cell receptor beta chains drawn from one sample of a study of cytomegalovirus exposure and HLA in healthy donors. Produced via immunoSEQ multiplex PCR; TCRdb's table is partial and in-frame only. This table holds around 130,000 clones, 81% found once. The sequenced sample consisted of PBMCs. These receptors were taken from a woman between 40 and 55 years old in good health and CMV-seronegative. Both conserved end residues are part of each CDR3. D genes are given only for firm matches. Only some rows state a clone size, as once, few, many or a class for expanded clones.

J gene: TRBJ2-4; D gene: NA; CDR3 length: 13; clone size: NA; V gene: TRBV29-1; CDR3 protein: CSVEETGSYIQYF; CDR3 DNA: TGCAGCGTCGAAGAGACGGGAAGTTACATTCAGTACTTC
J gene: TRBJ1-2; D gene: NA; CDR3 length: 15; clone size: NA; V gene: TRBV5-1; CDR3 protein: CASSLFTGANYGYTF; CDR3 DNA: TGCGCCAGCAGCTTGTTTACAGGAGCTAACTATGGCTACACCTTC
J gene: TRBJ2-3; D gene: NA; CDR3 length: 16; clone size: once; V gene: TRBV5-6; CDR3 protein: CASSLAWQEITDTQYF; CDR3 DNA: TGTGCCAGCAGCTTGGCTTGGCAGGAAATCACAGATACGCAGTATTTT
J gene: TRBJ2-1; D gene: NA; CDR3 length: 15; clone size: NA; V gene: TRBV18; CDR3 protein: CASSPDSPMGNEQFF; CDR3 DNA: TGTGCCAGCTCACCGGACAGTCCAATGGGCAATGAGCAGTTCTTC
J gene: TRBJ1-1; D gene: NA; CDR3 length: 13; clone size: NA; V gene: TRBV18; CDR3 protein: CASSPTTNTEAFF; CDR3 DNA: TGTGCCAGCTCACCTACAACGAACACTGAAGCTTTCTTT
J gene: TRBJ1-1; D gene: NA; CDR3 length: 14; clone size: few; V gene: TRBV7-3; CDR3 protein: CASSNAGRSGEAFF; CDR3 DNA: TGTGCCAGCAGCAACGCAGGGAGGTCGGGTGAAGCTTTCTTT
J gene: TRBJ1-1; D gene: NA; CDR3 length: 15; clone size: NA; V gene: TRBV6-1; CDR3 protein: CASSEARGLPTEAFF; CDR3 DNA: TGTGCCAGCAGTGAAGCGCGGGGACTTCCGACCGAAGCTTTCTTT
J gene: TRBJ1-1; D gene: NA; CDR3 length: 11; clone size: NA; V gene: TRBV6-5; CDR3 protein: CASSTGREAFF; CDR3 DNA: TGTGCCAGCAGTACAGGGCGTGAAGCTTTCTTT
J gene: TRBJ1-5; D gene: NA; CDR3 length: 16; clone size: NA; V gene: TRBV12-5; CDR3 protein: CASGLGGDEANQPQHF; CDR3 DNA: TGTGCTAGTGGTTTGGGGGGGGACGAAGCCAATCAGCCCCAGCATTTT
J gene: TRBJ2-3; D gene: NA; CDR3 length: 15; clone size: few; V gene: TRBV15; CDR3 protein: CATKDASALWDTQYF; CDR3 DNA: TGTGCCACGAAGGACGCTAGCGCCTTATGGGATACGCAGTATTTT
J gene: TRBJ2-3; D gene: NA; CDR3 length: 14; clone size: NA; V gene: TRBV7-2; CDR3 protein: CASSLGYSGVAQYF; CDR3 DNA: TGTGCCAGCAGCTTGGGGTATTCGGGAGTTGCGCAGTATTTT
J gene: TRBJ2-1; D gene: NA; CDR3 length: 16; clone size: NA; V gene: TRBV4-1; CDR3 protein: CASSLLRETRDYEQFF; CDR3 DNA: TGCGCCAGCAGCCTCCTGAGAGAGACTAGAGACTATGAGCAGTTCTTC
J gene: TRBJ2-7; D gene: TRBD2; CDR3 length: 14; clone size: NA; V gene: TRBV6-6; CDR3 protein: CASSESSGLHEQYF; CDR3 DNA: TGTGCCAGCAGTGAGTCTAGCGGGCTACACGAGCAGTACTTC
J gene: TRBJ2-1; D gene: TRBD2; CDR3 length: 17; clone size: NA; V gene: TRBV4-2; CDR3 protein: CASSQDWERGGAGEQFF; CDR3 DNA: TGTGCCAGCAGCCAAGATTGGGAGCGGGGGGGGGCGGGTGAGCAGTTCTTC
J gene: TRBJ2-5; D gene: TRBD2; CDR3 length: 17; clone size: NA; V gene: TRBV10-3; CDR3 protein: CAISERLAGEDKETQYF; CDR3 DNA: TGTGCCATCAGTGAGAGACTAGCGGGAGAAGATAAAGAGACCCAGTACTTC
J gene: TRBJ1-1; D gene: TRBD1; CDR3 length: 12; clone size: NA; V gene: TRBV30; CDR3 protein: CARGDRGDEAFF; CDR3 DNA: TGTGCCCGGGGAGACAGGGGTGATGAAGCTTTCTTT
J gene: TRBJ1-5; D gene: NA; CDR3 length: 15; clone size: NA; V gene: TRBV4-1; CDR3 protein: CASSQAPGRDQPQHF; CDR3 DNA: TGCGCCAGCAGCCAAGCCCCAGGGAGGGATCAGCCCCAGCATTTT
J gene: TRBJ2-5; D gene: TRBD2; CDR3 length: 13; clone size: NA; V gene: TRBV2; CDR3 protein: CASRWDYEETQYF; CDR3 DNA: TGTGCCAGCAGGTGGGACTACGAAGAGACCCAGTACTTC
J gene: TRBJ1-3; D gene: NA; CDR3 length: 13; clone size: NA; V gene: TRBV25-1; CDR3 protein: CASLSQGGNTIYF; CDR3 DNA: TGTGCCAGTCTATCTCAGGGGGGAAACACCATATATTTT
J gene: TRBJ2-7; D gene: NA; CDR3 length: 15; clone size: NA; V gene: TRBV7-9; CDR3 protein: CASSLDTGHNYEQYF; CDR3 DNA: TGTGCCAGCAGCTTAGATACAGGGCACAACTACGAGCAGTACTTC
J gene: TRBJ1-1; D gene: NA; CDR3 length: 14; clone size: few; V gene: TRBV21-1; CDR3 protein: CASSSHAVNTEAFF; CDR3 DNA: TGTGCCAGCAGCTCCCATGCAGTGAACACTGAAGCTTTCTTT
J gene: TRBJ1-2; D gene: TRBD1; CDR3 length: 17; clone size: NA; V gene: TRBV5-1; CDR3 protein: CASSLDLGQGTDYGYTF; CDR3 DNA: TGCGCCAGCAGCTTGGACCTGGGACAGGGGACCGACTATGGCTACACCTTC
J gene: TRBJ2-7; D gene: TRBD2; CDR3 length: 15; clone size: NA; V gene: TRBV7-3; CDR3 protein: CASSLGLAGGGEQYF; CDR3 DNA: TGTGCCAGCAGCTTAGGGCTAGCGGGAGGGGGCGAGCAGTACTTC
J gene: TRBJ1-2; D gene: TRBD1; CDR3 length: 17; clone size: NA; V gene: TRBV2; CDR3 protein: CASSARTGTGSAYGYTF; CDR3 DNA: TGTGCCAGCAGTGCTAGGACCGGGACAGGGAGTGCCTATGGCTACACCTTC
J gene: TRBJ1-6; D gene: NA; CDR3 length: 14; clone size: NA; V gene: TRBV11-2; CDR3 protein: CASSLQQANSPLHF; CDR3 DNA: TGTGCCAGCAGCTTACAACAGGCAAATTCACCCCTCCACTTT
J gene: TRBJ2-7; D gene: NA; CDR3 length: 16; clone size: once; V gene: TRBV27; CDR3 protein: CASPRLRGPTSYEQYF; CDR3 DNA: TGTGCCAGCCCTCGGCTCCGGGGTCCCACCTCCTACGAGCAGTACTTC
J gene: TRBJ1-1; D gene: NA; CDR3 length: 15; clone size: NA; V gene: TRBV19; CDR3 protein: CASSIRDSPDIEAFF; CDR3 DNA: TGTGCCAGTAGTATTCGTGACAGTCCCGACATTGAAGCTTTCTTT
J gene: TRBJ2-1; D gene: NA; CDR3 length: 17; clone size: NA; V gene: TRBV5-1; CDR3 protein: CASSLLALAGSYNEQFF; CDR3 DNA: TGCGCCAGCAGCTTGCTGGCGCTGGCGGGCTCCTACAATGAGCAGTTCTTC
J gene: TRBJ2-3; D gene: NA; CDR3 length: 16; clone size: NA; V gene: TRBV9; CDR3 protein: CASSPQFHLGTDTQYF; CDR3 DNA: TGTGCCAGCAGCCCCCAATTCCACCTAGGCACAGATACGCAGTATTTT
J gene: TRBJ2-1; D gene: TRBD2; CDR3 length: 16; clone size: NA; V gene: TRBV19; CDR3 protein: CASSIVDLAGGHEQFF; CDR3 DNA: TGTGCCAGTAGTATAGTCGACCTAGCGGGAGGCCATGAGCAGTTCTTC
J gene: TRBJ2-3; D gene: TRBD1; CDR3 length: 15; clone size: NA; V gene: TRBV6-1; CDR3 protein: CASSGRQGRTDTQYF; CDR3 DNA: TGTGCCAGCAGTGGTCGACAGGGCCGCACAGATACGCAGTATTTT
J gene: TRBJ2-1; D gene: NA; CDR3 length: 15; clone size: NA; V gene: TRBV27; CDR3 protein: CASSLDYSSYNEQFF; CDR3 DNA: TGTGCCAGCAGTTTGGACTATAGCTCCTACAATGAGCAGTTCTTC
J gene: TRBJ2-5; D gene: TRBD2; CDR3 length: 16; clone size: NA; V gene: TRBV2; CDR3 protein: CASRYSSGGAAETQYF; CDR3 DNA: TGTGCCAGCAGATACTCTAGCGGGGGGGCCGCGGAGACCCAGTACTTC
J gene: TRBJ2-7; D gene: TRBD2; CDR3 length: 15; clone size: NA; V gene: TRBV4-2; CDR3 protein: CASSQIAGGRYEQYF; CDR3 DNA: TGTGCCAGCAGCCAAATAGCGGGAGGACGATACGAGCAGTACTTC
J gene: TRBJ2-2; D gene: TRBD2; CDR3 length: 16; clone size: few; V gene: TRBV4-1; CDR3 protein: CASSQPRSGRTGELFF; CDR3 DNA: TGCGCCAGCAGCCAACCAAGGAGCGGGAGGACCGGGGAGCTGTTTTTT
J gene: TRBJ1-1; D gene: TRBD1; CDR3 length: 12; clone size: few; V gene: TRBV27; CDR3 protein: CAQDRVGTEAFF; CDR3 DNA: TGTGCTCAGGACAGGGTAGGAACTGAAGCTTTCTTT
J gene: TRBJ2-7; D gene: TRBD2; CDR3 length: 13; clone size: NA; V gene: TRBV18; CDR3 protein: CASSPSGRGEQYF; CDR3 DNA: TGTGCCAGCTCACCAAGCGGGAGGGGAGAGCAGTACTTC
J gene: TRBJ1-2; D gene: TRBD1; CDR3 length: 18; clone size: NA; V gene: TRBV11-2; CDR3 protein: CASSLSPPQGEGNYGYTF; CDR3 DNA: TGTGCCAGCAGCCTTAGTCCCCCACAGGGGGAAGGAAACTATGGCTACACCTTC
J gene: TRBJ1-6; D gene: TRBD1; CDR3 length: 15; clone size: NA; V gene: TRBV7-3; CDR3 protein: CASSLRHRGNSPLHF; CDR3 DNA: TGTGCCAGCAGCTTAAGACACAGGGGTAATTCACCCCTCCACTTT
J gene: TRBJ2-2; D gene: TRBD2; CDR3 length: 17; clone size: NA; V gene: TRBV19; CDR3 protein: CASSSTSGRTSTGELFF; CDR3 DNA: TGTGCCAGTAGTTCGACTAGCGGGAGAACTAGCACCGGGGAGCTGTTTTTT
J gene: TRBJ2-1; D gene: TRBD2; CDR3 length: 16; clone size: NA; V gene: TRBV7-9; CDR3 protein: CASSQLAGEPYNEQFF; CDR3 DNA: TGTGCCAGCAGCCAGCTAGCGGGGGAGCCCTACAATGAGCAGTTCTTC
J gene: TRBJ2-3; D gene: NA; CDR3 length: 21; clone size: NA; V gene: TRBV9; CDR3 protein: CASSGNDRGNREFRYPDTQYF; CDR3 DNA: TGTGCCAGCAGCGGCAACGACCGAGGGAACAGGGAATTCAGGTACCCAGATACGCAGTATTTT
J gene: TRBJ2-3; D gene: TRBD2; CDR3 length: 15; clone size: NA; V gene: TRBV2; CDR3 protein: CASSETSGGAPTQYF; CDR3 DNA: TGTGCCAGCAGTGAAACTAGCGGGGGGGCCCCTACGCAGTATTTT
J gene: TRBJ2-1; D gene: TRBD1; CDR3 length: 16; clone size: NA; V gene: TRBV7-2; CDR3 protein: CASSLEGTGVYNEQFF; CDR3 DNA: TGTGCCAGCAGCTTAGAAGGGACAGGGGTCTACAATGAGCAGTTCTTC
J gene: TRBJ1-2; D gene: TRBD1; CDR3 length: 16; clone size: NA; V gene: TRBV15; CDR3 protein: CATSSRTGGGRYGYTF; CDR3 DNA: TGTGCCACCAGCAGTCGGACAGGGGGCGGGAGGTATGGCTACACCTTC
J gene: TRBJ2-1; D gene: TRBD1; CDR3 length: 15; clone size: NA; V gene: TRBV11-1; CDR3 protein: CASSFSTGGGNEQFF; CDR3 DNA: TGTGCCAGCAGCTTTAGCACAGGGGGTGGCAATGAGCAGTTCTTC
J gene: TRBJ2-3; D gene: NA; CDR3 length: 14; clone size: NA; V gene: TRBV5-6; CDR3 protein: CASSLGEVPDTQYF; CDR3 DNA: TGTGCCAGCAGCTTGGGAGAAGTTCCAGATACGCAGTATTTT
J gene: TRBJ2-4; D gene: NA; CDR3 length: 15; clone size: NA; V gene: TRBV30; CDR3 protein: CALLGQPLAKNIQYF; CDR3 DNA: TGTGCCTTACTTGGACAGCCCCTAGCCAAAAACATTCAGTACTTC
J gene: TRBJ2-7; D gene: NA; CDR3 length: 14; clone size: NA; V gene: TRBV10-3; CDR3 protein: CAISAGEGSLEQYF; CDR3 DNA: TGTGCCATCAGTGCGGGAGAAGGGAGTCTCGAGCAGTACTTC
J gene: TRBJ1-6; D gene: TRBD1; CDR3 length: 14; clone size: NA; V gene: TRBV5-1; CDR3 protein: CASSLEGADSPLHF; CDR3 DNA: TGCGCCAGCAGCTTGGAGGGGGCCGATTCACCCCTCCACTTT
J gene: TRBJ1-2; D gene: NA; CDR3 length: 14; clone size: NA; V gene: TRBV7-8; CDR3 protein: CASSLIGDGYGYTF; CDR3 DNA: TGTGCCAGCAGCTTGATCGGAGACGGCTATGGCTACACCTTC
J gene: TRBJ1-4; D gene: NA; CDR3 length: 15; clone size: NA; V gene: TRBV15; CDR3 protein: CATSRARGLNEKLFF; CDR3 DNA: TGTGCCACCAGCAGGGCGCGCGGCCTTAATGAAAAACTGTTTTTT
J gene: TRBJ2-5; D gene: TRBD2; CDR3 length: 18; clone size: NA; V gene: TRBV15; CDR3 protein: CATSRAFAGLAGQETQYF; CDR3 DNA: TGTGCCACCAGCAGAGCATTTGCAGGACTAGCGGGACAAGAGACCCAGTACTTC
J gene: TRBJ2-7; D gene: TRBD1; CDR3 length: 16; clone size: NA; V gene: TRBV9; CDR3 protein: CASSTGQLSHGDEQYF; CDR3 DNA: TGTGCCAGCTCGACGGGACAGCTCTCCCATGGGGACGAGCAGTACTTC
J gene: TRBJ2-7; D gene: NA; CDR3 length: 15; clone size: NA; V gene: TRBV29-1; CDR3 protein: CSVVVGRGTTYEQYF; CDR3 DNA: TGCAGCGTTGTGGTGGGGCGCGGAACTACCTACGAGCAGTACTTC
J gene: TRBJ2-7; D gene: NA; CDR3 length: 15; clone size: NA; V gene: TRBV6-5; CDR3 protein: CASSYSGVGSYEQYF; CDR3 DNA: TGTGCCAGCAGTTACTCGGGAGTTGGGTCCTACGAGCAGTACTTC
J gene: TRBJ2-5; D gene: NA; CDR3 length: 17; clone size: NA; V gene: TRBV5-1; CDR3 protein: CASSPGALAGPEETQYF; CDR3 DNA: TGCGCCAGCAGCCCGGGAGCCCTCGCCGGGCCTGAAGAGACCCAGTACTTC